This T cell receptor (beta chain) was documented in a study of T cells after yellow fever vaccination. There are many counts of this clonotype. The CDR3 totals 15 residues. Per the germline V gene, CDR1 is KGHSH and CDR2 is LQKENI. Trimming took off 8 bases at V and 1 base at J, with 15 bases between the two ends. TCRdb called the 5' RACE reads again in MiXCR, with one record for every CDR3 protein. This repertoire shows over 250,000 distinct CDR3 sequences, around 4.9% found once; its top ten account for roughly 3.3%. This chain joins TRBV18 and TRBJ2-1; possibly TRBD1 or TRBD2 for D (6 bases each). The receptor comes from a young man who received the YFV17D yellow fever vaccine. The sequencing here drew on CD4+ T cells sorted from PBMCs, taken on the day of the yellow fever booster vaccination. The CDR3 sequence: CASSPGGGSYNEQFF. The DNA of the CDR3 is TGTGCCAGCAGCCCAGGAGGGGGGTCCTACAATGAGCAGTTCTTC.